The 14 T cell receptor beta chains below were found in one sample sequenced in a study of Graves' ophthalmopathy and Graves' hyperthyroidism. RNA served as the template for amplifying TCR beta CDR3 regions. HTBI primers served in a first-round RT-PCR, which a second-round multiplex PCR followed. TCRdb passed the multiplex PCR reads through MiXCR, listing each CDR3 protein once. The table records around 470,000 distinct CDR3 sequences, 13% to 15% of them present only once. The sample consisted of blood. The receptor source for this set is a woman between 25 and 40 years old with Graves' ophthalmopathy.

This clonotype was counted ten times or more. The rearrangement joins TRBV10-1 to TRBJ2-5; TRBD2 aligns across 9 bases. The CDR3 contains 14 residues. J lost 0 bases, V lost 7 bases, and 3 bases had no gene match. Germline V gene lookup returns CDR1 WNHNN and CDR2 SYGVQD (reference sequence). CDR3 DNA: TGCGCCAGCAACGTAGCGGGGGACCAAGAGACCCAGTACTTC. Translated, it gives CASNVAGDQETQYF.

This chain connects TRBV11-1 to TRBJ2-7; 7 nucleotides align to TRBD2. From germline, CDR1 is SGHAT and CDR2 FQDESV (reference sequence). This CDR3 has 16 residues. The junction had 6 bases not matched to a gene; V was cut back by 0 bases and J by 1 base. The CDR3 bases are TGTGCCAGCAGCTTAGCGCGGGGGAGTTCGTCCTACGAGCAGTACGTC. This gives the protein CASSLARGSSSYEQYV.

J is TRBJ1-1 and V is TRBV12-3 or TRBV12-4; D unresolved. This CDR3 region has 13 residues. V lost 4 bases and J lost 5, with 11 bases in between. DNA of the CDR3: TGTGCCAGCAGTTCGGGATTGAGGACTGAAGCTTTCTTT. Its translation is CASSSGLRTEAFF.

On this clonotype itself: No conserved phenylalanine or tryptophan is present at the end of the CDR3, so a read error is the likely explanation. The chain couples TRBV4-1 to TRBJ1-1; 12 bases map to TRBD1. This CDR3 has 14 amino acids. Germline V gene data show CDR1 as MGHRA and CDR2 as YSYEKL. Trimming took 6 bases from V and 10 from J; bases not matched to a gene: 9. Written as DNA, the CDR3 is TGCGCCAGCAGGGGGACAGGGGGCTCGGGAAGAGCTTTCCTT. Encoded protein: CASRGTGGSGRAFL.

The sample holds many counts of this clonotype. This rearrangement joins TRBV28 to TRBJ2-5; 8 bases agree with TRBD1. The V segment lost 7 bases and the J segment 2 bases; nucleotides outside the gene matches: 12. The CDR3 covers 16 residues. Per germline, CDR1 MDHEN and CDR2 SYDVKM. In DNA, the CDR3 is TGTGCCAGCAACCCCATCGGGAACAGGGGGCAAGAGACCCAGTACTTC. Its translation is CASNPIGNRGQETQYF. Together with reference TRBV28 and TRBJ2-5, the CDR3 gives the full variable domain: DVKVTQSSRYLVKRTGEKVFLECVQDMDHENMFWYRQDPGLGLRLIYFSYDVKMKEKGDIPEGYSVSREKKERFSLILESASTNQTSMYLCASNPIGNRGQETQYFGPGTRLLVL.

V is TRBV20-1 and J is TRBJ1-2; a possible D gene is TRBD1 (6 bases). V was shortened by 5 bases and J by 0 bases, with 13 bases between the two germline ends. The V gene's germline CDR1 is DFQATT and CDR2 SNEGSKA (reference sequence). This CDR3 spans 14 amino acids. CDR3 sequence reads: CSAALQGANYGYTF. The DNA for the CDR3 is TGCAGTGCTGCCCTACAGGGCGCTAACTATGGCTACACCTTC.

Ten or more counts support this clonotype. The chain has TRBV28 and TRBJ1-3; D might be TRBD1 (6 bases). Germline values: CDR1 MDHEN, CDR2 SYDVKM. V was trimmed by 8 bases and J by 1 base, leaving 21 bases between them. CDR3 length equals 17 residues. Here the CDR3 reads CASAPTAGASSGNTIYF. CDR3 sequence (DNA): TGTGCCAGCGCACCAACCGCAGGGGCTTCATCTGGAAACACCATATATTTT. Together with reference TRBV28 and TRBJ1-3, the CDR3 gives the full variable domain: DVKVTQSSRYLVKRTGEKVFLECVQDMDHENMFWYRQDPGLGLRLIYFSYDVKMKEKGDIPEGYSVSREKKERFSLILESASTNQTSMYLCASAPTAGASSGNTIYFGEGSWLTVV.

This clonotype was counted only a few times. The CDR3 does not end in the conserved phenylalanine or tryptophan, so this is likely a read error. The gene calls are TRBV7-2 and TRBJ1-2; no firm D call. Trimming took 3 bases from V and 8 from J, leaving 7 bases between them. Germline CDR1 reads SGHTA; CDR2 reads FQGNSA. This CDR3 has 11 residues. The CDR3 here is CASSLGGGYTV. The CDR3 DNA reads TGTGCCAGCAGCTTGGGTGGGGGCTACACCGTC.

This clonotype was seen ten or more times. The chain combines TRBV6-5 with TRBJ1-6; D gene ambiguous. The CDR3 covers 14 residues. Germline V CDR1 and CDR2: MNHEY, SVGAGI. V was trimmed by 8 bases and J by 4 bases, leaving 12 bases between them. The CDR3 loop reads CASGNLGYNSPLHF. In DNA, the CDR3 is TGTGCCAGCGGCAACCTCGGATATAATTCACCCCTCCACTTT.

Ten or more counts support this clonotype. V and J are TRBV12-3 or TRBV12-4 and TRBJ1-3; no definite D call. The CDR3 is 13 residues long. V was shortened by 5 bases and J by 4 bases, with 9 bases between the two germline ends. Here the CDR3 reads CASSNGVGNTIYF. The CDR3 DNA reads as TGTGCCAGCAGTAATGGGGTCGGAAACACCATATATTTT.

This chain connects TRBV6-2 or TRBV6-3 to TRBJ2-7; D unresolved. The germline gives CDR1 MNHEY, CDR2 SVGEGT. The CDR3 spans 15 residues. V shed 6 bases and J shed 0 bases, with 15 bases lying between them. The CDR3 nucleotides are TGTGCCAGCAGCCCCTCGGGCCAGTTCTCCTACGAGCAGTACTTC. Translating gives CASSPSGQFSYEQYF.

This clonotype appeared many times. The chain couples TRBV16 to TRBJ1-1; D gene ambiguous. V was cut by 0 bases and J by 0 bases, with 5 bases left in between. CDR3 length: 14 amino acids. Germline values: CDR1 KGHSY, CDR2 FQNENV. The DNA for the CDR3 is TGTGCCAGCAGCCAATCCGGCGTGAACACTGAAGCTTTCTTT. Amino acid sequence: CASSQSGVNTEAFF.

The rearrangement uses TRBV4-1 and TRBJ1-5, with no clear D. CDR3 length equals 16 residues. CDR1 MGHRA and CDR2 YSYEKL come from the germline V gene. V lost 4 bases, J lost 0 bases, and 13 bases lay in between. CDR3 in DNA: TGCGCCAGCAGCCCCTACAGCACAGATAGCAATCAGCCCCAGCATTTT. As protein: CASSPYSTDSNQPQHF.

This clonotype was seen at least ten times. V usage is TRBV6-5 and J usage is TRBJ1-5; TRBD1 aligns across 10 bases. The germline V gene encodes CDR1 MNHEY and CDR2 SVGAGI. After removal of 4 bases from V and 5 bases from J, the junction contained 5 bases not matched to a gene. The CDR3 consists of 15 residues. Here the CDR3 DNA reads TGTGCCAGCAGTTCCGGGACAGGGGAATATCAGCCCCAGCATTTT. It encodes CASSSGTGEYQPQHF.